This TCR beta chain was captured by sequencing in a study of blood T cell repertoires in COVID-19. CDR1 and CDR2 from the germline V gene are LNHNV and YYDKDF (reference sequence). This CDR3 contains 16 residues. V lost 0 bases to trimming and J lost 1 base; unmatched junction nucleotides: 4. Sequencing was performed with immunoSEQ multiplex PCR; in TCRdb, only in-frame clones are kept and a portion is missing. The data show under 250,000 clones, approximately 90% seen once. The TCR originated in a young woman in a cohort exposed to, infected with or recovered from COVID-19 (not recorded which). Sequenced: PBMCs or T cells enriched from blood (not recorded which). The chain recombines TRBV15 with TRBJ1-1, with TRBD1 matching 8 bases. In nucleotides, the CDR3 is TGTGCCACCAGCAGAGATCTTGACAGGGGGAACACTGAAGCTTTCTTT. It yields the protein CATSRDLDRGNTEAFF.